This passage covers 5 T cell receptor beta chains from one sample sequenced in a study of shared clonotypes between healthy human individuals. Sequencing was performed with immunoSEQ multiplex PCR; in TCRdb, only in-frame clones are kept and a portion is missing. Of about 2 million clones in the sample, about 95% were seen once. Terminally differentiated effector memory CD45RA+ cells were excluded from the naive CD8 cells, which were CD45RO-negative and positively selected for CCR7. Material for sequencing was naive CD8+ T cells sorted from blood. The receptor set was obtained from a man between 18 and 29 years old in good health.

The V and J genes are TRBV7-9 and TRBJ2-7, with 8 bases that match TRBD1. Trimming cost V 8 bases and J 6 bases; bases outside gene matches: 15. CDR1 and CDR2 from the germline V gene are SEHNR and FQNEAQ (reference sequence). This CDR3 contains 15 residues. CDR3 sequence: CASGRKGQGSGEQYF. In DNA, the CDR3 is TGTGCCAGCGGCCGAAAAGGACAGGGAAGTGGCGAGCAGTACTTC.

The chain recombines TRBV7-2 with TRBJ2-3; TRBD1 agrees at 7 bases. V was clipped by 5 bases and J by 0 bases; unmatched bases: 5. The CDR3 runs 15 residues. Germline CDR1 SGHTA, CDR2 FQGNSA. CDR3 protein: CASSPVTGSTDTQYF. In DNA form, the CDR3 reads TGTGCCAGCAGCCCCGTGACAGGGAGCACAGATACGCAGTATTTT.

This clone appeared once. The chain is built from TRBV28 and TRBJ2-3; 10 nucleotides align to TRBD2. Germline V gene sequence: CDR1 MDHEN, CDR2 SYDVKM. Losses at the gene ends were 4 bases for V and 5 bases for J; bases not matched to a gene: 6. CDR3 size: 15 residues. The DNA for the CDR3 is TGTGCCAGCAGTTCCCGAAGACTAGCGGGAGATACGCAGTATTTT. The encoded protein is CASSSRRLAGDTQYF.

The chain combines TRBV4-1 with TRBJ2-1; 7 nucleotides agree with TRBD1. V gave up 1 base and J gave up 5 bases; unmatched junction bases: 2. The CDR3 consists of 14 residues. In germline, CDR1 is MGHRA, CDR2 YSYEKL. CDR3 protein: CASSQGDSDNEQFF. The CDR3 region has the DNA TGCGCCAGCAGCCAAGGGGACAGTGACAATGAGCAGTTCTTC.

The rearrangement joins TRBV27 to TRBJ1-1; D possibly corresponds to TRBD1 (5 bases). Germline CDR1 MNHEY, CDR2 SMNVEV (reference sequence). The V end was cut by 5 bases, the J end by 1 base, with 14 bases between. There are 15 residues in the CDR3. CDR3 region: CASSPQDGGNTEAFF. CDR3 in DNA: TGTGCCAGCAGTCCACAGGACGGAGGGAACACTGAAGCTTTCTTT.